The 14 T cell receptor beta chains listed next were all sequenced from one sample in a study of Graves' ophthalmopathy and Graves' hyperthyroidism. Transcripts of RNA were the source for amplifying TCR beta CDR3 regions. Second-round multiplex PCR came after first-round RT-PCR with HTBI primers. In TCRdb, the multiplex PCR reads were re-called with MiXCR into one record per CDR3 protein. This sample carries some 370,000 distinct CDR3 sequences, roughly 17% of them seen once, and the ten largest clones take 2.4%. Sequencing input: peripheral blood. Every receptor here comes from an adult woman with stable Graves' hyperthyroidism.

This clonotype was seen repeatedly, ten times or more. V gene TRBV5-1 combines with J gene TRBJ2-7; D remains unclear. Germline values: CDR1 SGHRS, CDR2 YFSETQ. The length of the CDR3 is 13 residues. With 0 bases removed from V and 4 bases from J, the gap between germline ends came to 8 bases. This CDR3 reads CASSLVVDYEQYF. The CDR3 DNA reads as TGCGCCAGCAGCTTGGTTGTCGATTACGAGCAGTACTTC.

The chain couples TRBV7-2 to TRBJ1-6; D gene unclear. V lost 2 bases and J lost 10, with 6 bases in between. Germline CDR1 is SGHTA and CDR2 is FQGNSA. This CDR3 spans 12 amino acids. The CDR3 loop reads CASSLYGSPLHF. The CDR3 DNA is TGTGCCAGCAGCTTATATGGATCACCCCTCCACTTT.

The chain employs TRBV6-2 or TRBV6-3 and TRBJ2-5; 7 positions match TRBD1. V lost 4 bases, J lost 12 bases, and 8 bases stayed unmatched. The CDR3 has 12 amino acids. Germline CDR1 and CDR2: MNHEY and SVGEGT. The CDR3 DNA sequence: TGTGCCAGCAGTTTCTCCTCCGGGACAGAGTACTTC. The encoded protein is CASSFSSGTEYF.

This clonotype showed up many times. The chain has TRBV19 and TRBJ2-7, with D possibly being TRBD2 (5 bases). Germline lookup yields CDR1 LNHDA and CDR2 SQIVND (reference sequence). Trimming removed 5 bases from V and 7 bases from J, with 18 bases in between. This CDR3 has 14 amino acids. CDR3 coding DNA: TGTGCCAGTAGTCTTACTGGAGTAACGGGGGAGCAGTACTTC. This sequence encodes CASSLTGVTGEQYF.

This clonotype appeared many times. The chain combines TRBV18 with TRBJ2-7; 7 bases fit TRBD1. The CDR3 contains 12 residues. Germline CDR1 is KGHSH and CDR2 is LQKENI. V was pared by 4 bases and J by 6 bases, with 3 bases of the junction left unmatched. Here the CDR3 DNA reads TGTGCCAGCTCACGATGGGACAGCGAGCAGTACTTC. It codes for CASSRWDSEQYF.

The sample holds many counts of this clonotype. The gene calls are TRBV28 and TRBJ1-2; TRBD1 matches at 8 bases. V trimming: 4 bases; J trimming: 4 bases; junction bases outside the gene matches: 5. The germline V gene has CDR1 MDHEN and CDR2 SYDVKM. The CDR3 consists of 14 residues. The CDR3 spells CASSSGQDVYGYTF. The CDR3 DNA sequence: TGTGCCAGCAGTTCGGGACAGGACGTCTATGGCTACACCTTC.

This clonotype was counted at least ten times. The CDR3 region is CASSYNPGRNTEAFF. The CDR3 DNA is TGTGCCAGCAGTTATAATCCAGGGCGGAACACTGAAGCTTTCTTT. This chain links TRBV6-5 with TRBJ1-1; perhaps TRBD1 as D (5 bases). V was trimmed by 3 bases and J by 1 base, leaving 12 bases between them. Germline CDR1 reads MNHEY; CDR2 reads SVGAGI. The CDR3 has 15 residues.

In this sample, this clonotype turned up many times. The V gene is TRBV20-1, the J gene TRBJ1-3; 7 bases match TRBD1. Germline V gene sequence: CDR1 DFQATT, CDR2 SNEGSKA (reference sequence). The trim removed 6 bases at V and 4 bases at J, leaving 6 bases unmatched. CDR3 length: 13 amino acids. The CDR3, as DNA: TGCAGTGCCTCACAGGGGTGGGGAAACACCATATATTTT. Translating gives CSASQGWGNTIYF.

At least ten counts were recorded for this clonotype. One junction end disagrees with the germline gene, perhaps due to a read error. The CDR3 loop is CSARGQADIKYF. CDR3 nucleotide sequence: TGCAGTGCTAGAGGACAGGCGGACATTAAGTACTTC. The chain recombines TRBV20-1 with TRBJ2-4, with a tentative D call TRBD1 (6 bases). The CDR3 sequence is 12 residues long. In germline, CDR1 is DFQATT, CDR2 SNEGSKA (reference sequence).

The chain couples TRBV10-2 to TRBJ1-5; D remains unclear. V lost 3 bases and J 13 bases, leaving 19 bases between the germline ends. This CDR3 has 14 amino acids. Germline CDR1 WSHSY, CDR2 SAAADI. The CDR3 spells CASSDGLGERPQHF. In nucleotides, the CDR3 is TGCGCCAGCAGTGACGGACTGGGTGAAAGGCCTCAGCATTTT.

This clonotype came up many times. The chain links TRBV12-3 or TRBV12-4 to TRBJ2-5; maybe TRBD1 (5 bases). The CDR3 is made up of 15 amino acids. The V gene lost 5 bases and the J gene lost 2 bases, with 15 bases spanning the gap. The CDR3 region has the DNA TGTGCCAGCAGTCTCCGACAGACCCTACAAGAGACCCAGTACTTC. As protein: CASSLRQTLQETQYF.

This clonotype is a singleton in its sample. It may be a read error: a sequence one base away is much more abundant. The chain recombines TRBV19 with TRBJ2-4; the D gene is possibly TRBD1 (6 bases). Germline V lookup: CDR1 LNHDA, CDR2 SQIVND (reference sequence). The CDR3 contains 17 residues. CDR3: CASSLFNRAGGKNIKYF. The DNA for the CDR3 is TGTGCCAGTAGTTTATTCAACAGGGCTGGCGGCAAAAACATTAAGTACTTC. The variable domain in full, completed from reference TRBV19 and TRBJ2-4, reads DGGITQSPKYLFRKEGQNVTLSCEQNLNHDAMYWYRQDPGQGLRLIYYSQIVNDFQKGDIAEGYSVSREKKESFPLTVTSAQKNPTAFYLCASSLFNRAGGKNIKYFGAGTRLSVL.

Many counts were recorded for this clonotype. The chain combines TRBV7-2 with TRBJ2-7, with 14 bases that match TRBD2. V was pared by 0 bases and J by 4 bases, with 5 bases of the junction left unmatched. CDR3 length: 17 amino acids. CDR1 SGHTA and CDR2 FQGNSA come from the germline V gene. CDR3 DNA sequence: TGTGCCAGCAGCTTAGCCCCGGGACTAGCGGGAGTGTACGAGCAGTACTTC. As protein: CASSLAPGLAGVYEQYF.

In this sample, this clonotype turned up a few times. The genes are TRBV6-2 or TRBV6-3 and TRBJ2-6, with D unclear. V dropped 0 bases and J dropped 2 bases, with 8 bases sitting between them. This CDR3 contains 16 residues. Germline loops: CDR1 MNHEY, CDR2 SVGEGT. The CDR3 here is CASSYSTGTGANVLTF. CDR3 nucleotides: TGTGCCAGCAGTTACTCGACGGGTACTGGGGCCAACGTCCTGACTTTC.